This entry concerns a single T cell receptor beta chain. TEMRA cells were FACS-enriched, unlike CD8+ and CD4+ T cells, which were negatively isolated. This sample was taken from a study of CD8 T cells in Susac syndrome. The CDR3 contains 13 residues. CDR1 is SQVTM and CDR2 is ANQGSEA in the germline V gene. V dropped 1 base and J dropped 2 bases, with 9 bases sitting between them. About 0.5 to 1 ug RNA was reverse transcribed with random hexamers. TCRdb reprocessed the immunoSEQ multiplex PCR reads with MiXCR, giving one entry per CDR3 protein. The sample carries approximately 76,000 distinct CDR3 sequences, about 95% recorded once.

J is TRBJ2-7 and V is TRBV29-1; the D is unclear. This sequence was found in a human donor with multiple sclerosis. The sequencing sample was made of CD8+ T cells from PBMCs. The CDR3 sequence is CSVEGRATYEQYF. For the CDR3, the DNA is TGCAGCGTTGAAGGACGGGCCACCTACGAGCAGTACTTC.